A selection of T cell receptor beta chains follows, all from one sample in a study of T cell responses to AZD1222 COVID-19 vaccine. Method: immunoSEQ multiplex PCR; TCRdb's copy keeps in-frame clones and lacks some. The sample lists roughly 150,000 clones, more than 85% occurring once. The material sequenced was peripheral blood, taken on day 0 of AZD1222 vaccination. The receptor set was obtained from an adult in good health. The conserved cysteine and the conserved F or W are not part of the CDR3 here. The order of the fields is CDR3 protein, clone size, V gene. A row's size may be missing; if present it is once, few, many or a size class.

cdr3_aa: ATSDGAGTSYEQY
clone_size: -
v_call: TRBV24-1

cdr3_aa: ASSFPYYRLAKDTDTQY
clone_size: -
v_call: TRBV28

cdr3_aa: ASSLFPGETQY
clone_size: -
v_call: TRBV12-3/TRBV12-4

cdr3_aa: ASSLVGAFNEKLF
clone_size: -
v_call: TRBV7-2

cdr3_aa: ASSQGAAGYEQY
clone_size: -
v_call: TRBV4-1

cdr3_aa: ASSPGLAGGGNTGELF
clone_size: -
v_call: TRBV7-6

cdr3_aa: ASSIGGNTEAF
clone_size: few
v_call: TRBV19

cdr3_aa: ASSFRDSSYEQY
clone_size: -
v_call: TRBV7-2

cdr3_aa: ASRAGQVNTEAF
clone_size: -
v_call: TRBV7-6

cdr3_aa: ASRGAGSSYEQY
clone_size: -
v_call: TRBV28

cdr3_aa: ASHRGGRLDTQY
clone_size: -
v_call: TRBV19

cdr3_aa: ASSRTGGADYGYT
clone_size: -
v_call: TRBV5-6

cdr3_aa: ASSLGQGFYEQY
clone_size: once
v_call: TRBV18

cdr3_aa: ASSLKGAGEQF
clone_size: -
v_call: TRBV7-8

cdr3_aa: ASSRVSSSYNEQF
clone_size: few
v_call: TRBV19

cdr3_aa: ASSPLAGVGNEQF
clone_size: -
v_call: TRBV2

cdr3_aa: ASSLTLGGRADTQY
clone_size: -
v_call: TRBV7-3

cdr3_aa: ASSPSGDTQY
clone_size: -
v_call: TRBV18

cdr3_aa: ASSPSTSGGYEQY
clone_size: -
v_call: TRBV6-2/TRBV6-3

cdr3_aa: ASSEGAGIYTGELF
clone_size: -
v_call: TRBV25-1

cdr3_aa: AISAGTGGTGELF
clone_size: -
v_call: TRBV10-3

cdr3_aa: ASSPQGIYGYT
clone_size: -
v_call: TRBV25-1

cdr3_aa: SVLASEETQY
clone_size: once
v_call: TRBV29-1

cdr3_aa: ASSTRPGRNQPQH
clone_size: -
v_call: TRBV5-1

cdr3_aa: ASGLAWTVNSPLH
clone_size: -
v_call: TRBV2

cdr3_aa: ASSQDRRAQY
clone_size: -
v_call: TRBV4-1

cdr3_aa: ASSSGNTGELF
clone_size: -
v_call: TRBV10-1

cdr3_aa: ASSPKTGGNEQY
clone_size: -
v_call: TRBV5-1

cdr3_aa: ASSYSNGQDGYT
clone_size: -
v_call: TRBV6-5

cdr3_aa: ASSSRQGYRDTQY
clone_size: -
v_call: TRBV19

cdr3_aa: ASSQPTGVEHIQY
clone_size: -
v_call: TRBV7-9

cdr3_aa: ASKDRDTHTDTQY
clone_size: once
v_call: TRBV10-2

cdr3_aa: ATSRGGASLYGYT
clone_size: -
v_call: TRBV15

cdr3_aa: ASSYSQQGPTNEKLF
clone_size: -
v_call: TRBV6-2/TRBV6-3

cdr3_aa: ASSSLGSTADTQY
clone_size: -
v_call: TRBV27

cdr3_aa: ASSFRLAGDPKASHEQY
clone_size: -
v_call: TRBV6-2/TRBV6-3

cdr3_aa: ASSRRGAGETQY
clone_size: -
v_call: TRBV5-4